The 24 T cell receptor beta chains below come from one sample, sequenced in a study of blood T cell repertoires in COVID-19. TCRdb's table, derived via immunoSEQ multiplex PCR, lists solely in-frame clones and lacks some. The repertoire holds about 480,000 clones, with roughly 88% as singletons. Sequenced: peripheral blood. Every receptor here comes from a woman aged 45-65 years with COVID-19, enrolled during active disease.

The V gene is TRBV30, the J gene TRBJ2-1; no definite D call. The V end was cut by 5 bases, the J end by 5 bases, with 7 bases between. The CDR3 has 11 residues. Germline lookup yields CDR1 GTSNPN and CDR2 SVGIG (reference sequence). CDR3 nucleotides: TGTGCCTGGGCTGGCCACAATGAGCAGTTCTTC. Encoded protein: CAWAGHNEQFF.

The chain employs TRBV30 and TRBJ1-4; D not certain. This CDR3 has 16 amino acids. With 0 bases removed from V and 0 bases from J, the gap between germline ends came to 11 bases. CDR1 and CDR2 (germline): GTSNPN, SVGIG (reference sequence). The CDR3 DNA reads as TGTGCCTGGAGTGTAAAAGAGACATCAACTAATGAAAAACTGTTTTTT. Its translation: CAWSVKETSTNEKLFF. The complete variable domain, with remaining parts taken from reference TRBV30 and TRBJ1-4, reads SQTIHQWPATLVQPVGSPLSLECTVEGTSNPNLYWYRQAAGRGLQLLFYSVGIGQISSEVPQNLSASRPQDRQFILSSKKLLLSDSGFYLCAWSVKETSTNEKLFFGSGTQLSVL.

The gene calls are TRBV2 and TRBJ1-2; D may be TRBD1 (5 bases). The V end lost 6 bases, the J end lost 2 bases, and 13 bases lay between the germline ends. The CDR3 is 14 residues long. Per germline, CDR1 SNHLY and CDR2 FYNNEI. The CDR3 coding sequence is TGTGCCAGCAGCTCGACAGTTATCAACTATGGCTACACCTTC. It encodes CASSSTVINYGYTF.

Note on this clone: Other DNA sequences of this sample code for an identical CDR3. J is TRBJ2-3 and V is TRBV4-1, with D possibly being TRBD1 (5 bases). The germline gives CDR1 MGHRA, CDR2 YSYEKL. V was pared by 1 base and J by 2 bases, with 7 bases between. The CDR3 consists of 14 residues. Here the CDR3 DNA reads TGCGCCAGCAGCCAAGCCAGGGACACAGATACGCAGTATTTT. Translation: CASSQARDTDTQYF.

The chain recombines TRBV28 with TRBJ1-4, with TRBD1 identical over 7 bases. The CDR3 has 15 residues. Germline-derived CDR1 and CDR2 are MDHEN and SYDVKM. V lost 5 bases and J lost 0; bases outside the gene matches: 3. The CDR3 DNA reads TGTGCCAGCAGTGACACAGGGGCAACTAATGAAAAACTGTTTTTT. Its protein is CASSDTGATNEKLFF. Based on the CDR3 plus reference TRBV28 and TRBJ1-4, the full variable domain is DVKVTQSSRYLVKRTGEKVFLECVQDMDHENMFWYRQDPGLGLRLIYFSYDVKMKEKGDIPEGYSVSREKKERFSLILESASTNQTSMYLCASSDTGATNEKLFFGSGTQLSVL.

V and J are TRBV7-9 and TRBJ1-1; the D gene is possibly TRBD1 (5 bases). The length of the CDR3 is 13 residues. Germline-derived CDR1 and CDR2 are SEHNR and FQNEAQ (reference sequence). The V end was cut by 8 bases, the J end by 0 bases, with 10 bases between. The CDR3 DNA reads as TGTGCCAGCCGGGACTCTGTGAACACTGAAGCTTTCTTT. Residues: CASRDSVNTEAFF.

A note on this clone: In the same sample, other DNA sequences code for this CDR3. This chain links TRBV5-4 with TRBJ1-1, with no clear D. This CDR3 contains 14 residues. Germline values: CDR1 SGHNT, CDR2 YYREEE (reference sequence). V was trimmed by 0 bases and J by 2 bases, leaving 8 bases between them. CDR3 region: CASSLDLGNTEAFF. The CDR3 DNA sequence: TGTGCCAGCAGCTTGGATCTTGGCAACACTGAAGCTTTCTTT.

This chain joins TRBV12-5 and TRBJ1-5; TRBD1 aligns across 8 bases. CDR3 length: 17 residues. CDR1 is LGHNT, CDR2 FRNRAP, per germline. The trim removed 6 bases at V and 0 bases at J, leaving 10 bases unmatched. The CDR3: CASGIHGTGYSNQPQHF. CDR3 sequence (DNA): TGTGCTAGTGGAATTCACGGGACAGGCTATAGCAATCAGCCCCAGCATTTT.

The CDR3 loop is CASSLQGEREKLFF. In DNA, the CDR3 is TGTGCCAGCAGCTTACAGGGGGAGAGGGAAAAACTGTTTTTT. The chain combines TRBV5-4 with TRBJ1-4, with 8 bases aligning to TRBD1. Germline assignment: CDR1 SGHNT and CDR2 YYREEE (reference sequence). The CDR3 loop spans 14 amino acids. The junction had 5 bases not matched to a gene; V was cut back by 2 bases and J by 8 bases.

This clone has only one observation. The chain employs TRBV5-6 and TRBJ1-1, with D hard to call. This CDR3 has 14 residues. The ends were cut back, 0 bases at V and 2 bases at J, with 8 bases in the middle. CDR1 is SGHDT and CDR2 is YYEEEE in the germline V gene. The CDR3: CASSLDADNTEAFF. The CDR3 DNA is TGTGCCAGCAGCTTGGATGCAGATAACACTGAAGCTTTCTTT.

The chain combines TRBV7-2 with TRBJ1-2, with 7 bases aligning to TRBD1. Losses at the gene ends were 6 bases for V and 0 bases for J; bases not matched to a gene: 19. The CDR3 is 19 residues long. Germline V gives CDR1 SGHTA, CDR2 FQGNSA. Here the CDR3 DNA reads TGTGCCAGCAGATTTCGACCCGGGACAGTAATTTCAGCTAACTATGGCTACACCTTC. Protein: CASRFRPGTVISANYGYTF.

The sample holds one count of this clone. The chain has TRBV19 and TRBJ1-1; D is undetermined. The germline V gene has CDR1 LNHDA and CDR2 SQIVND (reference sequence). The V and J ends lost 7 bases and 3 bases respectively, with 12 bases between them. The CDR3 has 13 amino acids. The DNA of the CDR3 is TGTGCCAGTAACGATGTCAGCGACACTGAAGCTTTCTTT. Its translation is CASNDVSDTEAFF.

The chain combines TRBV4-1 with TRBJ2-6; possible D gene TRBD2, 6 bases. The V gene lost 2 bases and the J gene lost 2 bases, with 13 bases spanning the gap. The germline gives CDR1 MGHRA, CDR2 YSYEKL. The CDR3 runs to 17 residues. The CDR3 DNA is TGCGCCAGCAGCCAACTGGGGGGTACGCCTGGGGCCAACGTCCTGACTTTC. This sequence encodes CASSQLGGTPGANVLTF.

The rearrangement uses TRBV28 and TRBJ1-1; TRBD1 might be the D (6 bases). The CDR3 is 12 residues long. CDR1 is MDHEN and CDR2 is SYDVKM in the germline V gene. The CDR3 protein is CAGTGYNTEAFF. The CDR3 DNA is TGTGCAGGCACAGGGTATAACACTGAAGCTTTCTTT.

V usage is TRBV28 and J usage is TRBJ1-2; 8 nucleotides line up with TRBD1. The CDR3 spans 13 residues. CDR1 and CDR2 (germline): MDHEN, SYDVKM. The V gene end was trimmed by 4 bases and the J gene end by 3 bases; junction bases not matched to a gene: 1. The CDR3 loop is CASSSGGDYGYTF. In DNA form, the CDR3 reads TGTGCCAGCAGTTCAGGGGGCGACTATGGCTACACCTTC.

This chain uses TRBV3-1 (or the pseudogene TRBV3-2) with TRBJ2-1, with D tentatively TRBD2 (7 bases). V gave up 4 bases and J gave up 3 bases, with 16 bases separating them. The CDR3 contains 16 residues. From germline, CDR1 is LGHDT and CDR2 YNNKEL (reference sequence). DNA of the CDR3: TGTGCCAGCAGCCGACGGGGGGCTGGTAACTACAATGAGCAGTTCTTC. The encoded protein is CASSRRGAGNYNEQFF.

The J gene is TRBJ2-3, the V gene TRBV11-1; D is undetermined. The length of the CDR3 is 15 residues. V was cut by 8 bases and J by 0 bases, with 15 bases left in between. Germline V lookup: CDR1 SGHAT, CDR2 FQDESV (reference sequence). The chain's CDR3 is CASSLVVASTDTQYF. DNA for the CDR3: TGTGCCAGCTCCCTAGTGGTGGCGAGCACAGATACGCAGTATTTT.

The chain uses TRBV7-2 and TRBJ1-1, with 7 bases identical to TRBD1. This CDR3 is built from 14 residues. The V and J ends lost 4 bases and 5 bases, in that order; junction bases with no gene match: 7. CDR1 is SGHTA, CDR2 FQGNSA, per germline. The CDR3 DNA reads as TGTGCCAGCAGCTCGACAGGGCAGGGAACTGAAGCTTTCTTT. Its protein is CASSSTGQGTEAFF. Variable domain in full (rest from reference TRBV7-2 and TRBJ1-1): GAGVSQSPSNKVTEKGKDVELRCDPISGHTALYWYRQSLGQGLEFLIYFQGNSAPDKSGLPSDRFSAERTGGSVSTLTIQRTQQEDSAVYLCASSSTGQGTEAFFGQGTRLTVV.

The genes are TRBV11-2 and TRBJ2-3; a weak D match, TRBD2 (5 bases). The CDR3 length is 13 residues. The V gene lost 4 bases and the J gene lost 3 bases, with 8 bases spanning the gap. Germline-derived CDR1 and CDR2 are SGHAT and FQNNGV. CDR3: CASSSRETDTQYF. Written as DNA, the CDR3 is TGTGCCAGCAGCTCTAGGGAGACAGATACGCAGTATTTT.

The chain joins TRBV9 to TRBJ1-1; weak D call: TRBD1 (6 bases). The CDR3 extends over 14 amino acids. Germline V gene lookup returns CDR1 SGDLS and CDR2 YYNGEE. Trimming removed 4 bases from V and 4 bases from J, with 14 bases in between. In DNA form, the CDR3 reads TGTGCCAGCAGCCCCGGGACACTCCGCACTGAAGCTTTCTTT. This encodes CASSPGTLRTEAFF.

This clone has only a few counts. The chain is built from TRBV10-3 and TRBJ2-7; 8 nucleotides agree with TRBD1. Germline CDR1 reads ENHRY; CDR2 reads SYGVKD. The trim removed 1 base at V and 5 bases at J, leaving 7 bases unmatched. This CDR3 has 15 amino acids. CDR3 residues: CAISEYGQGKDEQYF. The CDR3 DNA reads as TGTGCCATCAGTGAGTACGGACAGGGAAAGGACGAGCAGTACTTC.

This clone was counted a few times. This chain joins TRBV2 and TRBJ2-7; tentative D call: TRBD1 (5 bases). Trimming removed 5 bases from V and 2 bases from J, with 13 bases in between. Germline CDR1 is SNHLY and CDR2 is FYNNEI. This CDR3 is 14 amino acids long. This chain's CDR3 is CASSNRFLTYEQYF. CDR3 nucleotides: TGTGCCAGCAGTAACAGGTTTCTTACCTACGAGCAGTACTTC.

The rearrangement links TRBV7-9 to TRBJ2-2, with D unclear. CDR3 length: 15 amino acids. V lost 4 bases and J lost 1, with 10 bases in between. Germline V CDR1 and CDR2: SEHNR, FQNEAQ (reference sequence). The CDR3 nucleotides read TGTGCCAGCAGCTCCCAGCCTAGGAACACCGGGGAGCTGTTTTTT. Translation gives CASSSQPRNTGELFF. Variable domain in full (rest from reference TRBV7-9 and TRBJ2-2): DTGVSQNPRHKITKRGQNVTFRCDPISEHNRLYWYRQTLGQGPEFLTYFQNEAQLEKSRLLSDRFSAERPKGSFSTLEIQRTEQGDSAMYLCASSSQPRNTGELFFGEGSRLTVL.

This clone has just one count. The CDR3 DNA sequence: TGTGCCAGCAGCTTGCAGGGGGCGCTTGGCTACACCTTC. Protein sequence: CASSLQGALGYTF. The gene calls are TRBV13 and TRBJ1-2; the match to TRBD1 covers 8 bases. CDR1 PRHDT and CDR2 FYEKMQ come from the germline V gene (reference sequence). The V segment lost 3 bases and the J segment 7 bases; nucleotides outside the gene matches: 4. CDR3 size: 13 residues.